What follows are 22 T cell receptor beta chains derived from one specimen sequenced in a study of blood T cell repertoires in COVID-19. The protocol was immunoSEQ multiplex PCR, while the TCRdb copy is restricted to in-frame clones and leaves out a portion. This sample yields 150,000 to 200,000 clones, of which roughly 78% are seen a single time; around 8% belongs to the top ten. The sequenced sample was peripheral blood. Receptors were obtained from a woman aged 60-70 years with COVID-19, enrolled during active disease.

Notes on this clone: At one end the junction does not follow the germline gene, possibly because of a read error. V and J are TRBV7-7 and TRBJ1-3, with D possibly being TRBD1 (5 bases). The CDR3 is 14 amino acids. Germline V gives CDR1 SSHAT, CDR2 FNYEAQ (reference sequence). CDR3 nucleotides: TGTGCTAGCAGCTCAGGGATTGCAGGAAACACCATATATTTT. Protein sequence: CASSSGIAGNTIYF. Drawing the rest from reference TRBV7-7 and TRBJ1-3, the complete variable domain is GAGVSQSPRYKVTKRGQDVTLRCDPISSHATLYWYQQALGQGPEFLTYFNYEAQPDKSGLPSDRFSAERPEGSISTLTIQRTEQRDSAMYRCASSSGIAGNTIYFGEGSWLTVV.

In DNA, the CDR3 is TGTGCCAGCAGCTCCAGTCGGGTGGGACTAGTAAGGGTAGATACGCAGTATTTT. Translated: CASSSSRVGLVRVDTQYF. This chain uses TRBV7-8 with TRBJ2-3, with TRBD2 identical over 8 bases. There are 18 residues in the CDR3. Trimming removed 4 bases from V and 5 bases from J; junction bases left unmatched: 17. The V gene's germline CDR1 is SGHVS and CDR2 FQNEAQ.

The chain uses TRBV19 and TRBJ1-6; TRBD1 is a possible D gene (5 bases). The CDR3 has 15 amino acids. V lost 9 bases to trimming and J lost 6 bases, with 18 bases between them. Germline V CDR1 and CDR2: LNHDA, SQIVND (reference sequence). CDR3 sequence: CASAAGDGSNSPLHF. DNA of the CDR3: TGTGCCAGCGCTGCGGGGGATGGTAGTAATTCACCCCTCCACTTT.

The CDR3 loop is CAISELGQGLEAFF. CDR3 nucleotide sequence: TGTGCCATCAGTGAGTTAGGACAGGGGCTTGAAGCTTTCTTT. The chain couples TRBV10-3 to TRBJ1-1; 9 positions match TRBD1. This CDR3 has 14 amino acids. Germline V gives CDR1 ENHRY, CDR2 SYGVKD. The V segment lost 1 base and the J segment 7 bases; nucleotides outside the gene matches: 4.

This clone was seen ten or more times. The chain combines TRBV27 with TRBJ1-6; 10 bases map to TRBD1. Losses at the gene ends were 2 bases for V and 1 base for J; bases not matched to a gene: 5. Germline V gene lookup returns CDR1 MNHEY and CDR2 SMNVEV (reference sequence). The CDR3 extends over 18 amino acids. The CDR3 reads CASSLTGQGVSYNSPLHF. The CDR3 DNA reads as TGTGCCAGCAGTTTAACAGGACAGGGGGTATCCTATAATTCACCCCTCCACTTT.

The chain recombines TRBV6-6 with TRBJ2-1; D not resolved. The CDR3 is made up of 12 amino acids. From germline, CDR1 is MNHNY and CDR2 SVGAGI (reference sequence). V gave up 6 bases and J gave up 13 bases, with 16 bases separating them. DNA of the CDR3: TGTGCCAGCAGCCTCCCCGAGGAGCGCCAGTTCTTC. Its protein is CASSLPEERQFF.

The chain recombines TRBV7-9 with TRBJ2-1, with TRBD1 matching 9 bases. This CDR3 spans 18 amino acids. V was clipped by 7 bases and J by 0 bases; unmatched bases: 13. CDR1 and CDR2 from the germline V gene are SEHNR and FQNEAQ (reference sequence). CDR3 DNA: TGTGCCAGCAAACCGGGACAGGGTCTCAAAAGCTCCTACAATGAGCAGTTCTTC. Protein sequence: CASKPGQGLKSSYNEQFF.

This rearrangement joins TRBV6-1 to TRBJ2-2; D might be TRBD2 (6 bases). Deletions cut 0 bases from V and 1 base from J, with 12 bases between. There are 17 residues in the CDR3. Germline assignment: CDR1 MNHNS and CDR2 SASEGT. The CDR3 protein is CASSEAGGRMNTGELFF. CDR3 DNA sequence: TGTGCCAGCAGTGAAGCGGGGGGACGGATGAACACCGGGGAGCTGTTTTTT.

V and J are TRBV27 and TRBJ2-2; 7 nucleotides line up with TRBD1. The CDR3 runs 16 residues. V lost 6 bases and J lost 5; bases outside the gene matches: 12. The germline gives CDR1 MNHEY, CDR2 SMNVEV (reference sequence). The chain's CDR3 is CASSFNRGFSTGELFF. The CDR3 region has the DNA TGTGCCAGCAGCTTCAACAGGGGCTTCTCAACCGGGGAGCTGTTTTTT.

The CDR3 reads CASSMEDEQYF. The CDR3, as DNA: TGTGCCAGTAGTATGGAGGACGAGCAGTACTTC. The rearrangement joins TRBV19 to TRBJ2-7; TRBD2 is a possible D gene (5 bases). CDR1 LNHDA and CDR2 SQIVND come from the germline V gene (reference sequence). This CDR3 has 11 amino acids. V lost 3 bases and J 5 bases, leaving 5 bases between the germline ends.

The rearrangement uses TRBV5-4 and TRBJ2-3, with TRBD2 matching over 8 bases. CDR1 is SGHNT and CDR2 is YYREEE in the germline V gene (reference sequence). The CDR3 has 16 residues. The ends lost 4 bases at V and 0 bases at J; junction bases unmatched: 7. The CDR3: CASSLQLAVSTDTQYF. CDR3 sequence (DNA): TGTGCCAGCAGCCTACAACTAGCGGTGAGCACAGATACGCAGTATTTT.

This clone appeared a single time. DNA for the CDR3: TGTGCCAGCTGGCTGGGAGGGATCAAGGGTGGCTACACCTTC. Translated, it gives CASWLGGIKGGYTF. The chain has TRBV6-6 and TRBJ1-2; D gene unclear. The germline CDR1 and CDR2 sequences are MNHNY and SVGAGI (reference sequence). The V gene lost 8 bases and the J gene lost 7 bases, with 20 bases spanning the gap. The CDR3 totals 14 residues.

This clone has just a few counts. V gene TRBV3-1 (or the pseudogene TRBV3-2) combines with J gene TRBJ1-4, with 9 bases matching TRBD1. J lost 4 bases, V lost 4 bases, and 13 bases had no gene match. This CDR3 region has 18 residues. The germline gives CDR1 LGHDT, CDR2 YNNKEL (reference sequence). CDR3 sequence: CASSRRQGVSADNEKLFF. The CDR3 nucleotides read TGTGCCAGCAGCCGAAGACAGGGGGTTTCAGCAGATAATGAAAAACTGTTTTTT.

This clone came up once. V gene TRBV9 combines with J gene TRBJ2-5, with TRBD2 matching over 12 bases. CDR1 and CDR2 from the germline V gene are SGDLS and YYNGEE. After removal of 3 bases from V and 4 bases from J, the junction contained 7 bases not matched to a gene. The CDR3 is made up of 16 amino acids. CDR3 bases: TGTGCCAGCAGCGCGCAACTAGCGGGAGGAGGAGAGACCCAGTACTTC. It yields the protein CASSAQLAGGGETQYF.

This clone occurred once. The CDR3 region has the DNA TGTGCCAGCCGGAACAGGGGTAATTCACCCCTCCACTTT. Its translation is CASRNRGNSPLHF. V is TRBV11-2 and J is TRBJ1-6, with TRBD1 matching 7 bases. The CDR3 totals 13 residues. V was clipped by 8 bases and J by 6 bases; unmatched bases: 4. CDR1 is SGHAT, CDR2 FQNNGV, per germline. Full variable domain (remainder filled in from reference TRBV11-2 and TRBJ1-6): EAGVAQSPRYKIIEKRQSVAFWCNPISGHATLYWYQQILGQGPKLLIQFQNNGVVDDSQLPKDRFSAERLKGVDSTLKIQPAKLEDSAVYLCASRNRGNSPLHFGNGTRLTVT.

The DNA for the CDR3 is TGTGCCAGCAGCTCCCCGGACTTATACACCGGGGAGCTGTTTTTT. Encoded protein: CASSSPDLYTGELFF. The chain recombines TRBV7-2 with TRBJ2-2; tentative D call: TRBD2 (5 bases). CDR1 is SGHTA, CDR2 FQGNSA, per germline. CDR3 size: 15 residues. Trimming left V 4 bases short and J 3 bases short, with 12 bases between.

The chain joins TRBV3-1 (or the pseudogene TRBV3-2) to TRBJ2-7; 11 nucleotides agree with TRBD2. CDR1 and CDR2 (germline): LGHDT, YNNKEL (reference sequence). The CDR3 totals 16 residues. Unmatched junction bases numbered 7, after V lost 0 bases and J lost 6 bases. The CDR3 reads CASSQDTLAGEVEQYF. In DNA, the CDR3 is TGTGCCAGCAGCCAAGATACACTAGCGGGAGAGGTCGAGCAGTACTTC.

The chain employs TRBV5-4 and TRBJ1-2; D is unclear. CDR1 and CDR2 (germline): SGHNT, YYREEE (reference sequence). CDR3 length: 13 amino acids. The ends were cut back, 0 bases at V and 0 bases at J, with 3 bases in the middle. CDR3 in DNA: TGTGCCAGCAGCTTGGCCACTAACTATGGCTACACCTTC. Its translation: CASSLATNYGYTF.

This clone was seen repeatedly, ten times or more. This chain links TRBV5-1 with TRBJ1-4; TRBD1 might be the D (6 bases). CDR3 length: 15 residues. The V and J ends lost 5 bases and 7 bases respectively, with 18 bases between them. Germline CDR1 reads SGHRS; CDR2 reads YFSETQ. CDR3 nucleotides: TGCGCCAGCAGGCCTACAGGGAAGGGCGGTGAAAAACTGTTTTTT. It is translated as CASRPTGKGGEKLFF.

The count of this clone is one. This rearrangement joins TRBV2 to TRBJ2-2; D ambiguous. The CDR3 runs to 15 residues. V shed 5 bases and J shed 4 bases, with 14 bases lying between them. Germline loops: CDR1 SNHLY, CDR2 FYNNEI. The CDR3 coding sequence is TGTGCCAGCAGTTTAGTGGGCAGCCCCACCGGGGAGCTGTTTTTT. This translates into CASSLVGSPTGELFF.

The gene calls are TRBV6-6 and TRBJ2-3; D not resolved. Germline CDR1 reads MNHNY; CDR2 reads SVGAGI (reference sequence). The CDR3 runs to 13 residues. The V and J ends lost 7 bases and 0 bases respectively, with 8 bases between them. CDR3 residues: CASTWASTDTQYF. The CDR3 nucleotides are TGTGCCAGCACCTGGGCCAGCACAGATACGCAGTATTTT.

V is TRBV28 and J is TRBJ2-7; the match to TRBD1 covers 10 bases. The CDR3 runs to 15 residues. CDR1 is MDHEN and CDR2 is SYDVKM in the germline V gene. V shed 6 bases, J shed 3 bases, and the junction held 8 bases outside the gene matches. DNA for the CDR3: TGTGCCAGCAGAACCGACAGGGGGCACCACTACGAGCAGTACTTC. Its protein is CASRTDRGHHYEQYF.